This T cell receptor (beta chain) came from a study of T cell repertoires in cytomegalovirus infection. Study overall: CMV infection plus the matching HLA type was flagged by public TCR beta signatures.

A remark on this clonotype: What it recognizes is unknown.

The study's findings and limits: Dominating the ex vivo response were TCR beta clonotypes that were CMV-specific and HLA-C-restricted.

TCRdb itself ran the reads through MiXCR, one entry per CDR3 protein. This table has approximately 200,000 distinct CDR3 sequences, roughly 27% appearing once. The clonotype comes from a human donor in good health (CMV status not recorded). Some clones in this sample may be carry-over from other donors' samples. The sequenced sample was PBMCs.

The CDR3 DNA reads as TGTGCCAGCAGCCTAAGGGCAGGGGGCTATGGCAATCAGCCCCAGCATTTT. Its translation is CASSLRAGGYGNQPQHF. The chain recombines TRBV7-2 with TRBJ1-5, with TRBD1 matching 8 bases. CDR1 is SGHTA and CDR2 is FQGNSA in the germline V gene. The V gene end was trimmed by 5 bases and the J gene end by 2 bases; junction bases not matched to a gene: 11. CDR3 length: 17 amino acids.